This T cell receptor (beta chain) was sequenced during a study of blood T cell repertoires in COVID-19. About this clone itself: Other DNA variants within this sample encode the same CDR3.

J was trimmed by 2 bases and V by 3 bases; bases with no gene match: 3. Germline V lookup: CDR1 SGHVS, CDR2 FQNEAQ. The CDR3 spans 15 residues. Data came from immunoSEQ multiplex PCR; TCRdb stores just in-frame clones and leaves some out. This sample has about 470,000 clones; roughly 90% occur once, and the top ten carry about 0.65%. This chain links TRBV7-8 with TRBJ2-1; 8 nucleotides line up with TRBD2. Sequencing was carried out using PBMCs or T cells enriched from blood (not recorded which). The receptor was derived from a woman between 18 and 29 years old who had recovered from COVID-19. CDR3 region: CASSFSGGAYNEQFF. CDR3 DNA: TGTGCCAGCAGCTTTTCGGGGGGGGCCTACAATGAGCAGTTCTTC.